The entry below gives a single T cell receptor beta chain sequence along with its context. Its specificity is not known. This record belongs to a study of cytomegalovirus exposure and HLA in healthy donors. General study results and limits: There were reportedly fewer N-insertions in an Asian-associated ancestry cluster than the approximately 670-donor mean, in a later analysis.

A multiplex PCR was run with 60 Vbeta primers and 13 Jbeta primers. Measured with immunoSEQ multiplex PCR; TCRdb has only the in-frame clones, and not every one. The sample carries under 120,000 clones, 65% recorded once. CDR3 length equals 13 residues. CDR1 is GTSNPN and CDR2 is SVGIG in the germline V gene (reference sequence). Trimming took 3 bases from V and 2 from J; bases not matched to a gene: 3. What was sequenced was PBMCs. This receptor was taken from a man in his thirties or forties in good health and CMV-seropositive. The V gene is TRBV30, the J gene TRBJ2-5; 7 bases fit TRBD2. The CDR3 sequence is CAWRWGGQETQYF. The CDR3 bases are TGTGCCTGGAGGTGGGGGGGACAAGAGACCCAGTACTTC.